This TCR beta chain originates from a study of cytomegalovirus exposure and HLA in healthy donors. Findings and caveats of the study: After further analysis at a later stage, 16,951 TCR beta sequences were associated with HLA alleles at 0.05 false discovery rate. Presence/absence analyses took donor sequencing depth as roughly uniform. Researchers reported from a later analysis that most CMV-associated TCR beta chains appeared HLA-restricted. Confirmation was obtained in vitro that three CMV-associated chains are specific for CMV antigens.

Both 60 Vbeta primers and 13 Jbeta primers went into the PCR. TCRdb's copy holds only in-frame clones and misses some; the assay was immunoSEQ multiplex PCR. The sample totals about 150,000 clones. As for this clone: As yet, its antigen is unknown.

The TCR originated in a woman aged 45-60 years in good health and CMV-seronegative. The sample was PBMCs.

This CDR3 reads CASSSGQGTYGYTF. The CDR3 DNA reads TGCGCCAGCAGCTCCGGACAGGGGACCTATGGCTACACCTTC. This chain links TRBV5-1 with TRBJ1-2, with 9 bases identical to TRBD1. With V trimmed by 3 bases and J by 4 bases, 4 bases remained unmatched. Germline CDR1 reads SGHRS; CDR2 reads YFSETQ. CDR3 size: 14 residues.